One sample yielded the 27 T cell receptor beta chains listed below, sequenced in a study of T cells in Graves' hyperthyroidism and ophthalmopathy. Amplified TCR beta CDR3 regions came from RNA transcripts. TCR CDR3 underwent first-round RT-PCR with the HTBI primer set. TCRdb re-derived calls from the multiplex PCR reads in MiXCR, one entry per CDR3 protein. Among 800,000 or so distinct CDR3 sequences listed, 38% were seen once. The sequencing sample was made of blood. Every receptor here comes from a man between 18 and 35 years old with Graves' hyperthyroidism.

The rearrangement uses TRBV3-1 and TRBJ1-1; D is ambiguous. V lost 1 base to trimming and J lost 9 bases, with 9 bases between them. The germline CDR1 and CDR2 sequences are LGHDT and YNNKEL (reference sequence). CDR3 length: 12 amino acids. This CDR3 reads CASSQVGTQAFF. The CDR3 DNA sequence: TGTGCCAGCAGCCAAGTAGGAACCCAAGCTTTCTTT. Full variable domain (remainder filled in from reference TRBV3-1 and TRBJ1-1): DTAVSQTPKYLVTQMGNDKSIKCEQNLGHDTMYWYKQDSKKFLKIMFSYNNKELIINETVPNRFSPKSPDKAHLNLHINSLELGDSAVYFCASSQVGTQAFFGQGTRLTVV.

The chain recombines TRBV25-1 with TRBJ1-2, with a possible D match to TRBD1 (5 bases). Germline lookup yields CDR1 MGHDK and CDR2 SYGVNS. The CDR3 loop spans 14 amino acids. Deletions cut 7 bases from V and 6 bases from J, with 18 bases between. CDR3 coding DNA: TGTGCCAGCAACAACATCAGGGCTGACGATGGCTACACCTTC. Its protein product is CASNNIRADDGYTF.

This clonotype was seen a few times. The chain is built from TRBV12-3 or TRBV12-4 and TRBJ1-1, with a tentative D call TRBD1 (5 bases). The CDR3 is made up of 11 amino acids. Trimming left V 5 bases short and J 8 bases short, with 9 bases between. The CDR3 loop reads CASSPNREAFF. In nucleotides, the CDR3 is TGTGCCAGCAGTCCTAACAGGGAAGCTTTCTTT.

This chain joins TRBV10-2 and TRBJ1-2, with D unresolved. Trimming left V 3 bases short and J 5 bases short, with 10 bases between. The CDR3 has 13 amino acids. Germline V CDR1 and CDR2: WSHSY, SAAADI. The CDR3 bases are TGCGCCAGCAGTGAAAGTTTGCGATATGGCTACACCTTC. This sequence encodes CASSESLRYGYTF.

This clonotype was found a few times. The chain has TRBV7-8 and TRBJ2-7; TRBD2 agrees at 7 bases. Germline V gives CDR1 SGHVS, CDR2 FQNEAQ. J gave up 0 bases and V 5 bases, and 10 bases lay outside the gene matches. The CDR3 is 16 amino acids. The CDR3 bases are TGTGCCAGCAGCCGAAACCTAGCGGCTGACTCCTACGAGCAGTACTTC. It specifies CASSRNLAADSYEQYF.

The rearrangement uses TRBV25-1 and TRBJ1-6; 7 bases align to TRBD1. The germline V gene encodes CDR1 MGHDK and CDR2 SYGVNS. V was clipped by 8 bases and J by 7 bases; unmatched bases: 11. The CDR3 length is 15 residues. CDR3 amino acids: CASSEQGFGNSPLHF. The CDR3 region has the DNA TGTGCCAGCTCGGAACAGGGGTTCGGGAATTCACCCCTCCACTTT.

The chain recombines TRBV20-1 with TRBJ2-7, with 7 bases fitting TRBD2. The CDR3 is 14 amino acids. Germline CDR1 DFQATT, CDR2 SNEGSKA (reference sequence). The V segment lost 6 bases and the J segment 7 bases; nucleotides outside the gene matches: 15. CDR3 DNA sequence: TGCAGTGCCAGGAGTAGGGCGGGAGCGTGGGAGCAGTACTTC. Amino acids: CSARSRAGAWEQYF.

The chain joins TRBV10-3 to TRBJ1-5; 8 bases are a match to TRBD1. This CDR3 has 14 amino acids. V lost 10 bases and J lost 3; bases outside the gene matches: 8. Germline V gene lookup returns CDR1 ENHRY and CDR2 SYGVKD. The CDR3, as DNA: TGTGCCAGCAGGAGGACAGGGCTCAATCAGCCCCAGCATTTT. It translates to CASRRTGLNQPQHF.

This clonotype was seen a handful of times. V gene TRBV15 combines with J gene TRBJ1-1, with 12 bases that match TRBD1. V was clipped by 4 bases and J by 4 bases; unmatched bases: 7. This CDR3 region has 16 residues. Germline assignment: CDR1 LNHNV and CDR2 YYDKDF (reference sequence). The CDR3 region is CATSIGTGGFSTEAFF. CDR3 DNA: TGTGCCACCAGCATCGGGACAGGGGGCTTCTCCACTGAAGCTTTCTTT.

This clonotype appeared a few times. This chain connects TRBV20-1 to TRBJ1-6; tentative D call: TRBD1 (6 bases). V was pared by 3 bases and J by 7 bases, with 13 bases between. Germline V gene sequence: CDR1 DFQATT, CDR2 SNEGSKA (reference sequence). The CDR3 contains 14 residues. The CDR3 sequence is CSARPGQFNSPLHF. The CDR3 DNA reads TGCAGTGCTAGGCCAGGACAGTTCAATTCACCCCTCCACTTT.

This clonotype was observed a few times. This chain links TRBV9 with TRBJ2-2, with D perhaps being TRBD1 or TRBD2 (6 bases each). V was shortened by 0 bases and J by 4 bases, with 13 bases between the two germline ends. Germline CDR1 SGDLS, CDR2 YYNGEE. The CDR3 covers 16 residues. CDR3: CASSVDQGGSTGELFF. DNA for the CDR3: TGTGCCAGCAGCGTAGATCAAGGGGGGAGCACCGGGGAGCTGTTTTTT.

Written as DNA, the CDR3 is TGTGCCAGCAGCCCCGGACCCCTGGCTGCTGGCACAGGTGGTGGCTACACCTTC. Translation: CASSPGPLAAGTGGGYTF. The J gene is TRBJ1-2, the V gene TRBV14; D is perhaps TRBD1 (5 bases). The CDR3 totals 18 residues. V was trimmed by 4 bases and J by 7 bases, leaving 28 bases between them. The germline CDR1 and CDR2 sequences are SGHDN and FVKESK. Together with reference TRBV14 and TRBJ1-2, the CDR3 gives the full variable domain: EAGVTQFPSHSVIEKGQTVTLRCDPISGHDNLYWYRRVMGKEIKFLLHFVKESKQDESGMPNNRFLAERTGGTYSTLKVQPAELEDSGVYFCASSPGPLAAGTGGGYTFGSGTRLTVV.

This clonotype was detected many times. V gene TRBV29-1 combines with J gene TRBJ1-1; 11 nucleotides align to TRBD1. Germline-derived CDR1 and CDR2 are SQVTM and ANQGSEA. The CDR3 spans 14 residues. V shed 7 bases and J 6 bases; nucleotides not matched to a gene: 10. CDR3 in amino acids: CSAPGTGGYPEAFF. CDR3 nucleotides: TGCAGCGCCCCCGGGACAGGGGGGTACCCTGAAGCTTTCTTT.

The chain couples TRBV6-6 to TRBJ2-7; tentatively, D is TRBD1 (6 bases). Trimming shortened V by 5 bases and J by 0 bases, and 17 bases separated the two germline ends. The CDR3 loop spans 16 amino acids. Germline V gene lookup returns CDR1 MNHNY and CDR2 SVGAGI (reference sequence). This CDR3 is CASSGPRGQNSYEQYF. The CDR3 DNA is TGTGCCAGCAGTGGACCCCGCGGACAGAACTCCTACGAGCAGTACTTC.

This clonotype was counted between two and nine times. The chain links TRBV20-1 to TRBJ1-2; D is uncertain. CDR3 length: 14 amino acids. Trimming took off 0 bases at V and 6 bases at J, with 14 bases between the two ends. Germline CDR1 is DFQATT and CDR2 is SNEGSKA (reference sequence). CDR3 DNA: TGCAGTGCTAGAGATCGAGGGCAACCGAATGGCTACACCTTC. Translating gives CSARDRGQPNGYTF.

This clonotype was seen only a few times. This rearrangement joins TRBV4-1 to TRBJ2-7, with D maybe TRBD2 (5 bases). Germline loops: CDR1 MGHRA, CDR2 YSYEKL. This CDR3 comprises 15 residues. The V gene lost 0 bases and the J gene lost 3 bases, with 12 bases spanning the gap. The CDR3 region is CASSQEVSGLYEQYF. CDR3 coding DNA: TGCGCCAGCAGCCAAGAGGTGTCAGGACTCTACGAGCAGTACTTC.

In the case of this clonotype: The junction and the germline gene differ at one end; a read error may be behind it. This chain joins TRBV29-1 and TRBJ2-5; tentative D call: TRBD2 (5 bases). The CDR3 loop spans 12 amino acids. Germline V gene data show CDR1 as SQVTM and CDR2 as ANQGSEA. The CDR3 DNA follows: TGCAGCGTTGCGGAGGCACAAGAGACTCAGTACTTC. Encoded protein: CSVAEAQETQYF.

To note about this clonotype: A read error may be the cause here, since a much bigger clone is one base away. This chain uses TRBV29-1 with TRBJ2-2, with 9 positions matching TRBD2. CDR1 is SQVTM and CDR2 is ANQGSEA in the germline V gene. The CDR3 extends over 15 amino acids. The CDR3 here is CSVTVAGAWAGKLFF. The CDR3 DNA is TGCAGCGTTACAGTAGCGGGAGCTTGGGCCGGGAAGCTGTTTTTT.

The gene calls are TRBV7-2 and TRBJ2-5, with D tentatively TRBD1 (5 bases). V was pared by 5 bases and J by 0 bases, with 10 bases between. There are 14 residues in the CDR3. Germline values: CDR1 SGHTA, CDR2 FQGNSA. Here the CDR3 DNA reads TGTGCCAGCAGCCACAGGCGGTACCAAGAGACCCAGTACTTC. Amino acids: CASSHRRYQETQYF.

This clonotype was seen at least ten times. The V and J genes are TRBV7-2 and TRBJ1-3; D ambiguous. Deletions cut 1 base from V and 0 bases from J, with 1 base between. In germline, CDR1 is SGHTA, CDR2 FQGNSA. The CDR3 is 13 residues long. This CDR3 is CASSLVSGNTIYF. The CDR3 coding sequence is TGTGCCAGCAGCTTAGTCTCTGGAAACACCATATATTTT.

This clonotype was found a few times. The CDR3 DNA reads TGTGCCAGTAGTATGGGACTGCACTCCTACGAGCAGTACTTC. Protein sequence: CASSMGLHSYEQYF. This rearrangement joins TRBV19 to TRBJ2-7; weak D call: TRBD2 (6 bases). With 3 bases removed from V and 0 bases from J, the gap between germline ends came to 9 bases. The CDR3 runs 14 residues. CDR1 LNHDA and CDR2 SQIVND come from the germline V gene (reference sequence). Looking up the rest from reference TRBV19 and TRBJ2-7 gives the full variable domain: DGGITQSPKYLFRKEGQNVTLSCEQNLNHDAMYWYRQDPGQGLRLIYYSQIVNDFQKGDIAEGYSVSREKKESFPLTVTSAQKNPTAFYLCASSMGLHSYEQYFGPGTRLTVT.

This chain connects TRBV20-1 to TRBJ1-4, with TRBD1 matching over 8 bases. Germline trimming cut 3 bases from V and 8 bases from J; bases unmatched to any gene: 8. Looked up from germline, CDR1 is DFQATT and CDR2 is SNEGSKA (reference sequence). This CDR3 contains 14 residues. Here the CDR3 reads CSASQNRGGEKLFF. The CDR3 coding sequence is TGCAGTGCTAGCCAGAACAGGGGGGGCGAAAAACTGTTTTTT.

This clonotype was observed a handful of times. Here the CDR3 DNA reads TGTGCCAGCAGCCAAGATGTGACGGCTTTCTTT. As protein: CASSQDVTAFF. The chain employs TRBV4-2 and TRBJ1-1; D not resolved. Germline-derived CDR1 and CDR2 are LGHNA and YNFKEQ. V was trimmed by 0 bases and J by 11 bases, leaving 7 bases between them. The CDR3 extends over 11 amino acids.

The V call is TRBV28, the J call TRBJ1-4; D is ambiguous. The ends were cut back, 7 bases at V and 8 bases at J, with 20 bases in the middle. The germline CDR1 and CDR2 sequences are MDHEN and SYDVKM. The CDR3 length is 15 residues. The CDR3 sequence is CASNGDRASSEKLFF. The CDR3 coding sequence is TGTGCCAGCAACGGAGACCGGGCCTCCAGCGAAAAACTGTTTTTT.

The chain couples TRBV7-2 to TRBJ1-3, with D perhaps matching TRBD1 (6 bases). V was shortened by 5 bases and J by 3 bases, with 14 bases between the two germline ends. This CDR3 contains 15 residues. Germline loops: CDR1 SGHTA, CDR2 FQGNSA. CDR3 sequence (DNA): TGTGCCAGCAGCCAGGAGGGGGGATATGGAAACACCATATATTTT. Translating gives CASSQEGGYGNTIYF.

The V and J genes are TRBV5-1 and TRBJ2-5, with D perhaps matching TRBD1 (5 bases). Trimming pared 4 bases from V and 3 bases from J, leaving 13 bases between. The CDR3 contains 14 residues. Germline V gene lookup returns CDR1 SGHRS and CDR2 YFSETQ. The CDR3 nucleotides read TGCGCCAGCAGCCATAGACAGCCAAAAGAGACCCAGTACTTC. The encoded protein is CASSHRQPKETQYF.

This clonotype has ten or more counts. The chain has TRBV12-3 or TRBV12-4 and TRBJ1-5; D gene uncertain. V lost 4 bases, J lost 6 bases, and 7 bases lay in between. The CDR3 is 12 residues long. The DNA for the CDR3 is TGTGCCAGCAGTTCCGGTCGTCAGCCCCAGCATTTT. Translated, it gives CASSSGRQPQHF.